A selection of T cell receptor beta chains follows, all from one sample in a study of blood T cells in healthy people across ages. One entry per CDR3 protein results from TCRdb running MiXCR on the 5' RACE reads. The sample includes 780,000 or so distinct CDR3 sequences, more than 55% seen only once; the top ten take 20% to 30%. Source material: blood. The receptor set was obtained from a man aged 40-50 years in good health. Each CDR3 is given with its conserved first and last residue. Each record gives: D gene, V gene, clone size, J gene, CDR3 protein, CDR3 DNA. The D gene is left open where the match is weak. The size entry is marked missing in some rows and otherwise reads once, few, many or a size class.

TRBD1,TRBV3-1,.,TRBJ2-1,CASSISTGSEQFF,TGTGCCAGCAGCATATCGACAGGGAGCGAGCAGTTCTTC
.,TRBV4-3,.,TRBJ2-7,CANSRQTGYEQYF,TGCGCCAACAGCCGCCAAACAGGGTACGAGCAGTACTTC
.,TRBV6-1,once,TRBJ1-5,CASSEGGNWGQPQHF,TGTGCCAGCAGTGAAGGAGGGAATTGGGGCCAGCCCCAGCATTTT
TRBD2,TRBV7-3,.,TRBJ2-1,CASSRISGSTYGLNNEQFF,TGTGCCAGCAGCCGAATAAGCGGGAGCACGTACGGGCTCAACAATGAGCAGTTCTTC
.,TRBV3-1,.,TRBJ1-2,CASSQGTAEDYGYTF,TGTGCCAGCAGCCAAGGGACCGCGGAAGACTATGGCTACACCTTC
.,TRBV30,.,TRBJ2-3,CAWSAPGFPTSTDTQYF,TGTGCCTGGAGCGCCCCAGGCTTCCCAACTAGCACAGATACGCAGTATTTT
.,TRBV27,.,TRBJ2-7,CASSRVSEPTYEQYF,TGTGCCAGCAGCAGGGTATCCGAACCCACCTACGAGCAGTACTTC
TRBD2,TRBV7-3,few,TRBJ2-5,CASSFIAGQGETQYF,TGTGCCAGCAGCTTCATAGCGGGTCAGGGAGAGACCCAGTACTTC
.,TRBV7-9,few,TRBJ1-6,CASSLGQFSSPLHF,TGTGCCAGCAGCTTAGGACAGTTCAGTTCACCCCTCCACTTT
TRBD2,TRBV7-2,.,TRBJ2-3,CASSSPPGLAGVGGTGTQYF,TGTGCCAGCAGTTCCCCACCGGGACTAGCGGGAGTGGGGGGCACAGGTACGCAGTATTTT
TRBD2,TRBV7-6,.,TRBJ2-2,CASSIAGGINTGELFF,TGTGCCAGCTCAATAGCGGGGGGGATTAACACCGGGGAGCTGTTTTTT
.,TRBV24-1,few,TRBJ2-3,CATSDTIPDTQYF,TGTGCCACCAGTGATACTATACCAGATACGCAGTATTTT
.,TRBV6-2/TRBV6-3,few,TRBJ2-7,CASSWTNRGEQYF,TGTGCCAGCAGTTGGACTAACAGGGGCGAGCAGTACTTC
TRBD1,TRBV2,.,TRBJ1-4,CASSGDRAFNEKLFF,TGTGCCAGCAGCGGAGACAGGGCTTTTAATGAAAAACTGTTTTTT
TRBD2,TRBV20-1,.,TRBJ2-4,CSARTLLAGGKNIQYF,TGCAGTGCTAGGACCCTGCTAGCGGGGGGCAAAAACATTCAGTACTTC
.,TRBV7-2,many,TRBJ1-2,CASSSTGYGYTF,TGTGCCAGCAGCTCGACAGGCTATGGCTACACCTTC
.,TRBV10-3,.,TRBJ2-6,CAISDPGVSGANVLTF,TGTGCCATCAGTGACCCTGGGGTTTCTGGGGCCAACGTCCTGACTTTC
TRBD2,TRBV7-2,few,TRBJ2-5,CASSLGLAHGNEQYF,TGTGCCAGCAGCTTAGGACTAGCGCATGGAAATGAGCAGTACTTC
.,TRBV7-2,few,TRBJ2-1,CASSLPPYNEQFF,TGTGCCAGCAGCCTGCCTCCCTACAATGAGCAGTTCTTC
.,TRBV7-9,.,TRBJ1-2,CASSLMGFGDGYTF,TGTGCCAGCAGCTTGATGGGATTCGGGGACGGCTACACCTTC
TRBD1,TRBV5-1,.,TRBJ2-3,CASSPQGTSTDTQYF,TGCGCCAGCAGTCCACAGGGGACGAGCACAGATACGCAGTATTTT
.,TRBV3-1,.,TRBJ2-7,CASSRETYEQYF,TGTGCCAGCAGCCGGGAAACCTACGAGCAGTACTTC
.,TRBV20-1,few,TRBJ2-3,CSARRAQSGTDTQYF,TGCAGTGCTAGGCGTGCGCAGAGTGGCACAGATACGCAGTATTTT
.,TRBV15,.,TRBJ2-7,CATSVARGYEQYF,TGTGCCACCAGCGTCGCGCGGGGCTACGAGCAGTACTTC